This T cell receptor beta chain was obtained from a study of T cell changes during pregnancy in multiple sclerosis. Here immunoSEQ multiplex PCR was the method, and the copy in TCRdb shows in-frame clones only, minus some. Altogether tens of thousands of clones are present, roughly 92% being singletons, with the ten largest covering around 2%. Germline lookup yields CDR1 MNHNY and CDR2 SVGAGI (reference sequence). The length of the CDR3 is 16 residues. V trimming: 6 bases; J trimming: 2 bases; junction bases outside the gene matches: 10. The chain combines TRBV6-6 with TRBJ2-3; TRBD2 matches 8 bases. The TCR originated in a female donor with multiple sclerosis, enrolled in a pregnancy study. The sample here was peripheral blood, taken in the second trimester of pregnancy. CDR3 protein: CASSKVSGALTDTQYF. DNA for the CDR3: TGTGCCAGCAGCAAGGTTAGCGGGGCACTCACAGATACGCAGTATTTT.